The 17 T cell receptor beta chains listed next were all sequenced from one sample in a study of blood T cell repertoires in COVID-19. Assay used: immunoSEQ multiplex PCR; TCRdb lists only in-frame clones, some missing. In the table there are 85,000 to 130,000 clones, approximately 86% of which are singletons. Material for sequencing was PBMCs or T cells enriched from blood (not recorded which). Receptors were obtained from a woman aged 50 to 60 who had recovered from COVID-19.

The chain is built from TRBV7-3 and TRBJ2-3, with a tentative D call TRBD1 (5 bases). Germline CDR1 and CDR2: SGHTA and FQGTGA. Trimming took off 3 bases at V and 5 bases at J, with 12 bases between the two ends. This CDR3 region has 14 residues. The CDR3 reads CASSLFGAGDTQYF. In nucleotides, the CDR3 is TGTGCCAGCAGCTTGTTTGGGGCCGGAGATACGCAGTATTTT.

This chain uses TRBV24-1 with TRBJ2-3, with TRBD2 matching over 10 bases. V lost 0 bases to trimming and J lost 4 bases; unmatched junction nucleotides: 6. CDR3 length: 17 residues. Germline loops: CDR1 KGHDR, CDR2 SFDVKD. CDR3 bases: TGTGCCACCAGTGATTTGCAATCTAGCGGGAGCGCAGATACGCAGTATTTT. Translating it yields CATSDLQSSGSADTQYF.

CDR3 nucleotide sequence: TGTGCCAGCAGTGATAGCGGGAGCACAGATACGCAGTATTTT. Translation: CASSDSGSTDTQYF. The rearrangement joins TRBV6-4 to TRBJ2-3, with TRBD2 identical over 7 bases. CDR3 length: 14 residues. The V gene end was trimmed by 3 bases and the J gene end by 0 bases; junction bases not matched to a gene: 0. The germline CDR1 and CDR2 sequences are MRHNA and SNTAGT.

The chain uses TRBV7-3 and TRBJ2-1; D not resolved. From germline, CDR1 is SGHTA and CDR2 FQGTGA. Trimming removed 0 bases at V and 5 bases at J, with 5 bases between. The CDR3 totals 13 residues. This CDR3 reads CASSLTRDNEQFF. CDR3 nucleotide sequence: TGTGCCAGCAGCTTAACCCGGGACAATGAGCAGTTCTTC.

The genes are TRBV2 and TRBJ2-3; D perhaps matches TRBD2 (5 bases). Trimming took off 7 bases at V and 0 bases at J, with 11 bases between the two ends. This CDR3 region has 14 residues. Germline V gene lookup returns CDR1 SNHLY and CDR2 FYNNEI. CDR3 residues: CASNPTTSTDTQYF. The CDR3 DNA is TGTGCCAGCAACCCGACTACAAGCACAGATACGCAGTATTTT.

Only one count was recorded for this clone. This chain connects TRBV7-3 to TRBJ1-3; D is unresolved. The germline V gene encodes CDR1 SGHTA and CDR2 FQGTGA. This CDR3 spans 15 amino acids. V was shortened by 4 bases and J by 0 bases, with 10 bases between the two germline ends. The CDR3 DNA reads TGTGCCAGCAGCTCCGTAGAGAGCTCTGGAAACACCATATATTTT. Its translation is CASSSVESSGNTIYF.

This sequence joins TRBV5-4 and TRBJ2-1; 8 nucleotides align to TRBD1. Germline CDR1 reads SGHNT; CDR2 reads YYREEE (reference sequence). V lost 3 bases to trimming and J lost 3 bases; unmatched junction nucleotides: 11. The CDR3 loop spans 17 amino acids. The CDR3: CASSSDPQGAGYNEQFF. The CDR3 region has the DNA TGTGCCAGCAGCTCGGATCCTCAGGGGGCAGGCTACAATGAGCAGTTCTTC.

The chain links TRBV7-9 to TRBJ2-5; 13 bases fit TRBD2. The germline V gene encodes CDR1 SEHNR and CDR2 FQNEAQ (reference sequence). The V gene end was trimmed by 0 bases and the J gene end by 5 bases; junction bases not matched to a gene: 6. The CDR3 covers 17 residues. CDR3 coding DNA: TGTGCCAGCAGCTTAGCCGGACTAGCGGGAGCGCGGGAGACCCAGTACTTC. It specifies CASSLAGLAGARETQYF.

V gene TRBV18 combines with J gene TRBJ1-2, with 9 bases fitting TRBD1. The CDR3 has 14 residues. The V gene end was trimmed by 3 bases and the J gene end by 5 bases; junction bases not matched to a gene: 4. The germline V gene encodes CDR1 KGHSH and CDR2 LQKENI. The CDR3 region is CASSPGQGLYGYTF. DNA of the CDR3: TGTGCCAGCTCACCGGGACAGGGCCTGTATGGCTACACCTTC.

This clone was counted only a few times. V gene TRBV10-1 combines with J gene TRBJ1-2; no definite D call. The V end lost 5 bases, the J end lost 8 bases, and 12 bases lay between the germline ends. CDR1 WNHNN and CDR2 SYGVQD come from the germline V gene (reference sequence). CDR3 size: 12 residues. CDR3: CASSSDGGGYTF. The CDR3 region has the DNA TGCGCCAGCAGTTCTGACGGAGGAGGCTACACCTTC.

CDR3 in amino acids: CASSYSNSGTHEQYF. CDR3 in DNA: TGTGCCAGCAGTTACTCGAATAGCGGGACCCACGAGCAGTACTTC. The chain employs TRBV6-5 and TRBJ2-7, with 8 bases lining up with TRBD2. V shed 0 bases and J 5 bases; nucleotides not matched to a gene: 6. The CDR3 has 15 residues. Germline V gene data show CDR1 as MNHEY and CDR2 as SVGAGI.

The gene calls are TRBV27 and TRBJ1-1; 12 nucleotides line up with TRBD1. The germline V gene has CDR1 MNHEY and CDR2 SMNVEV (reference sequence). The CDR3 loop spans 16 amino acids. J lost 2 bases, V lost 9 bases, and 10 bases had no gene match. The CDR3 spells CARQTGTGGSNTEAFF. The CDR3 DNA reads as TGTGCCAGACAAACCGGGACAGGGGGCTCTAACACTGAAGCTTTCTTT.

In its sample, this clone was seen once. CDR3 in amino acids: CASSLGSSGRANEQFF. In DNA, the CDR3 is TGCGCCAGCAGCTTGGGATCTAGCGGGAGAGCAAATGAGCAGTTCTTC. The V and J genes are TRBV5-1 and TRBJ2-1, with 10 bases aligning to TRBD2. J was trimmed by 7 bases and V by 0 bases; bases with no gene match: 7. The CDR3 runs to 16 residues. The germline gives CDR1 SGHRS, CDR2 YFSETQ.

This clone has just one count. V is TRBV30 and J is TRBJ1-2; D remains ambiguous. The germline V gene has CDR1 GTSNPN and CDR2 SVGIG (reference sequence). Deletions cut 6 bases from V and 0 bases from J, with 20 bases between. This CDR3 is 16 amino acids long. CDR3 amino acids: CACPSGGWDSNYGYTF. The CDR3 region has the DNA TGTGCCTGTCCCTCCGGAGGGTGGGATTCTAACTATGGCTACACCTTC.

This clone was observed a single time. V usage is TRBV11-2 and J usage is TRBJ2-1, with a weak D call TRBD2 (7 bases). The CDR3 is 15 residues long. V was trimmed by 1 base and J by 7 bases, leaving 14 bases between them. CDR1 and CDR2 (germline): SGHAT, FQNNGV. CDR3 nucleotide sequence: TGTGCCAGCAGCTTAGGCGGGGGCTTGAAGAATGAGCAGTTCTTC. Protein sequence: CASSLGGGLKNEQFF.

V and J are TRBV7-3 and TRBJ2-5; D unclear. Germline V CDR1 and CDR2: SGHTA, FQGTGA. V was clipped by 2 bases and J by 2 bases, with 6 bases between them. CDR3 length: 13 residues. CDR3 sequence reads: CASSLWAQETQYF. The CDR3 DNA follows: TGTGCCAGCAGCTTATGGGCTCAAGAGACCCAGTACTTC.

This rearrangement joins TRBV12-5 to TRBJ1-1; 7 bases align to TRBD1. Trimming cost V 7 bases and J 11 bases; bases outside gene matches: 10. The CDR3 loop spans 12 amino acids. Germline values: CDR1 LGHNT, CDR2 FRNRAP. Written as DNA, the CDR3 is TGTGCTAGTGCCCTCTACAGGGGAATTGCTTTCTTT. Translating gives CASALYRGIAFF.